These T cell receptor beta chains were read from a single sample in a study of T cell responses to AZD1222 COVID-19 vaccine. Repertoires were generated with immunoSEQ multiplex PCR, while TCRdb's copy carries only in-frame clones and drops some. The sample holds about 76,000 clones; around 80% are singletons and the top ten take about 25%. The material was peripheral blood, obtained 28 days after the second dose of the MenACWY control vaccine. All receptors derive from an adult who received the MenACWY meningococcal vaccine as a control. The CDR3 runs from the conserved cysteine through the conserved F or W. The D gene is left open where the match is weak. Rows give clone size only sometimes, using once, few, many, or a class for an expanded clone.

TGTGCCAGCAGCCAAGGAGTAGGTACCAATCAGCCCCAGCATTTT | CASSQGVGTNQPQHF | - | - | TRBJ1-5 | TRBV3-1/TRBV3-2
TGCGCCAGCAGCCGAGAGTTGACAGCTTTAAACACTGAAGCTTTCTTT | CASSRELTALNTEAFF | - | - | TRBJ1-1 | TRBV4-3
TGTGCCAGCAGTGATGGACAGGGGGGTAAGGCCCTCCACTTT | CASSDGQGGKALHF | TRBD1 | few | TRBJ1-6 | TRBV2
TGTGCCAGCAGTCCTCCGGGAGTTATGAACACTGAAGCTTTCTTT | CASSPPGVMNTEAFF | - | - | TRBJ1-1 | TRBV6-5
TGCACCAGCAGCCAAGCAAGGCTGCGGGAGGGCGAGGAGACCCAGTACTTC | CTSSQARLREGEETQYF | - | - | TRBJ2-5 | TRBV1
TGTGCCACCAGCAGAGGACAGGGAGGCACTGAAGCTTTCTTT | CATSRGQGGTEAFF | TRBD1 | - | TRBJ1-1 | TRBV15
TGTGCCAGCAGTGTGGAAGGGAATCAGCCCCAGCATTTT | CASSVEGNQPQHF | - | - | TRBJ1-5 | TRBV2
TGTGCCAGCAGCCGAATACCGGGACAGACAGAAAATTCACCCCTCCACTTT | CASSRIPGQTENSPLHF | TRBD1 | - | TRBJ1-6 | TRBV6-2/TRBV6-3
TGCGCCAGCAGCAGATCCTCAAGCTATGGCTACACCTTC | CASSRSSSYGYTF | - | few | TRBJ1-2 | TRBV5-1
TGTGCCAGCAGCTTAAACACCGGCTCTGGAAACACCATATATTTT | CASSLNTGSGNTIYF | - | few | TRBJ1-3 | TRBV7-2
TGTGCCAGCAGCTACACAGGGTACTTCTATGGCTACACCTTC | CASSYTGYFYGYTF | - | - | TRBJ1-2 | TRBV28
TGTGCCAGCAGCGGGACAGGGACTAGCGGGACGCACAATGAGCAGTTCTTC | CASSGTGTSGTHNEQFF | TRBD2 | - | TRBJ2-1 | TRBV2
TGTGCCAGCGGCAATGATGTCTATGGCTACACCTTC | CASGNDVYGYTF | - | - | TRBJ1-2 | TRBV28
TGTGCCAGTAGTATAGGACGCAGGGCATTGGTATCTGAAGCTTTCTTT | CASSIGRRALVSEAFF | - | - | TRBJ1-1 | TRBV19
TGTGCCAGCAGTGAATCAGGAGTCAGAGAGACCCAGTACTTC | CASSESGVRETQYF | - | - | TRBJ2-5 | TRBV25-1
TGTGCCAGCAGTCGAGCAGATACGCAGTATTTT | CASSRADTQYF | - | - | TRBJ2-3 | TRBV6-5
TGTGCCAGCAGCCTTATCAGCGGGGAGCTGTTTTTT | CASSLISGELFF | - | - | TRBJ2-2 | TRBV7-2
TGTGCCTGGGGAGCGGTAATAGGGGATACCGGGGAGCTGTTTTTT | CAWGAVIGDTGELFF | - | - | TRBJ2-2 | TRBV30
TGTGCCAGCAGCCAAACTAGAACTGAAGCTTTCTTT | CASSQTRTEAFF | - | - | TRBJ1-1 | TRBV3-1/TRBV3-2
TGTGCCAGCATCCCCGACGGGGGCACTGAAGCTTTCTTT | CASIPDGGTEAFF | - | - | TRBJ1-1 | TRBV7-9
TGTGCCAGCAGTTCTCGGGGGGGTAGCACAGATACGCAGTATTTT | CASSSRGGSTDTQYF | TRBD2 | - | TRBJ2-3 | TRBV7-2
TGTGCCAGCAGAGACAGATACAATCAGCCCCAGCATTTT | CASRDRYNQPQHF | - | - | TRBJ1-5 | TRBV6-5
TGTGCCACCAGCAGAGGACAGGGTCATCAGCCCCAGCATTTT | CATSRGQGHQPQHF | TRBD1 | - | TRBJ1-5 | TRBV15
TGTGCCTGGAGTGTAGTGAACACTGAAGCTTTCTTT | CAWSVVNTEAFF | - | - | TRBJ1-1 | TRBV30
TGTGCCAGTCGGGGATTCAATCAGCCCCAGCATTTT | CASRGFNQPQHF | - | - | TRBJ1-5 | TRBV28
TGTGCCAGCAGCGGGTGGGGTATAGGCAATGAGCAGTTCTTC | CASSGWGIGNEQFF | - | - | TRBJ2-1 | TRBV7-9
TGTGCCAGCAGTAGGGGTCAGGGAGATTCACCCCTCCACTTT | CASSRGQGDSPLHF | - | - | TRBJ1-6 | TRBV6-5
TGCGCCAGCAGCTTGTCAGGGCCGGCGGGAGGCTACACCTTC | CASSLSGPAGGYTF | - | - | TRBJ1-2 | TRBV5-1
TGTGCCAGCAGAACCTATAGCGGGGGGTCCAGTACGCAGTATTTT | CASRTYSGGSSTQYF | TRBD2 | - | TRBJ2-3 | TRBV6-5
TGTGCCAGCAGTTACTCGACTAGCACAGATACGCAGTATTTT | CASSYSTSTDTQYF | - | - | TRBJ2-3 | TRBV6-2/TRBV6-3
TGTGCCAGCAGTGAAAGACAGGGGGTATCTCCCTACAATGAGCAGTTCTTC | CASSERQGVSPYNEQFF | TRBD1 | - | TRBJ2-1 | TRBV2
TGTGCCAGCAGCCAACCGGGACAGCTGATCTCTGGGGCCAACGTCCTGACTTTC | CASSQPGQLISGANVLTF | TRBD1 | - | TRBJ2-6 | TRBV7-8
TGTGCCATCAGTGAGTCGTCAGGGCAGGCGTTCTATGGCTACACCTTC | CAISESSGQAFYGYTF | - | - | TRBJ1-2 | TRBV10-3
TGTGCCAGCAGACCGGATAGCAATCAGCCCCAGCATTTT | CASRPDSNQPQHF | - | - | TRBJ1-5 | TRBV6-5
TGTGCCAGCAGCCAGAACCTTGACAGGAACAATTCACCCCTCCACTTT | CASSQNLDRNNSPLHF | - | - | TRBJ1-6 | TRBV3-1/TRBV3-2
TGTGCCACCAGTGACGGACATGGCCGGAATGAGCAGTTCTTC | CATSDGHGRNEQFF | - | - | TRBJ2-1 | TRBV24-1
TGTGCCAGCAGTTTAAGGGGGGCCTTATCCTACAATGAGCAGTTCTTC | CASSLRGALSYNEQFF | - | - | TRBJ2-1 | TRBV27
- | CASSTSGGANIQYF | - | - | TRBJ2-4 | TRBV6-8
TGTGCCACCCGAGGGGGGGCGCGGGGCAATCAGCCCCAGCATTTT | CATRGGARGNQPQHF | - | few | TRBJ1-5 | TRBV28
TGTGCCAGCAGCTTAGGGTCGGGTGGGGAGCTGTTTTTT | CASSLGSGGELFF | - | - | TRBJ2-2 | TRBV3-1/TRBV3-2
TGTGCCAGCAGTGGTAATCCCAGGGGACGCTACAATGAGCAGTTCTTC | CASSGNPRGRYNEQFF | - | - | TRBJ2-1 | TRBV28
TGTGCCAGCAGCTTAGGTCCAGGGGGCTACACCTTC | CASSLGPGGYTF | - | - | TRBJ1-2 | TRBV5-4
TGTGCCAGCAGCCAAGAAGGGGCAGTCTATGGCTACACCTTC | CASSQEGAVYGYTF | - | once | TRBJ1-2 | TRBV4-2
TGCGCCAGCAGCCCCGAGGGGACAGGGGGTAACTATGGCTACACCTTC | CASSPEGTGGNYGYTF | TRBD1 | - | TRBJ1-2 | TRBV4-1
TGTGCCAGCTGCTGCACTGGGGCCAACGTCCTGACTTTC | CASCCTGANVLTF | - | - | TRBJ2-6 | TRBV2
TGTGCCAGTAGTCTAGACTTAACGGGAGGCTCAGATACGCAGTATTTT | CASSLDLTGGSDTQYF | TRBD2 | once | TRBJ2-3 | TRBV19
TGTGCCAGCAGCTCATATGGTCCAGGGAGCATGGGTTCTGGAAACACCATATATTTT | CASSSYGPGSMGSGNTIYF | - | - | TRBJ1-3 | TRBV5-4
TGTGCCAGCAGCCGACAGGGCGTGGACACCGGGGAGCTGTTTTTT | CASSRQGVDTGELFF | TRBD1 | - | TRBJ2-2 | TRBV11-2
TGTGCCAGCAGCCAGACTAGCGGGACCTACGAGCAGTACTTC | CASSQTSGTYEQYF | TRBD2 | once | TRBJ2-7 | TRBV4-2
TGTGCCAGTAGTACCGGGACATATGGCTACACCTTC | CASSTGTYGYTF | - | - | TRBJ1-2 | TRBV19
TGTGCCTGGAGAAAGGAGAGCACAGATACGCAGTATTTT | CAWRKESTDTQYF | - | - | TRBJ2-3 | TRBV30